This T cell receptor beta chain was sequenced during a study of vaccination and CD4 T cells after COVID-19. Study-wide context: In the convalescent cohort, there were six males and four females, two of them Hispanic. Overlapping SARS-CoV-2, HCoV-NL63, HCoV-OC43 and HCoV-229E spike peptides were used to stimulate cells.

Comments on this clonotype: Its cognate antigen is unknown.

CDR1 is MNHEY, CDR2 SMNVEV, per germline (reference sequence). The CDR3 runs to 14 residues. With 3 bases clipped from V and 8 bases from J, the junction kept 7 bases outside the gene matches. As to treatment: roughly ten-day PBMC culture with coronavirus spike peptide pools or control peptides (ViraFEST assay). The dates of positive PCR tests extended from March through December 2020 and came before the US Alpha, Beta and Delta variants. The Oncomine TCR Beta short-read assay generated sequence data from the DNA of cultured CD4+ T cells. Genomic DNA extraction was carried out from cultured CD4+ T cells. TCRdb itself ran the PCR reads through MiXCR, one entry per CDR3 protein. The repertoire holds about 14,000 distinct CDR3 sequences, with under 30% as singletons.

Sequenced input: cultured CD4+ T cells from blood. The source is a human donor with COVID-19. V usage is TRBV27 and J usage is TRBJ2-1; TRBD2 agrees at 7 bases. This CDR3 is CASSLSRLADEQFF. The DNA of the CDR3 is TGTGCCAGCAGTTTGTCGCGACTAGCCGATGAGCAGTTCTTC.